This T cell receptor (beta chain) was sequenced for a study of blood T cell repertoires in COVID-19. Overall study context: In each case, the material was cDNA or gDNA derived from T cells, B-cell-depleted T cells, or PBMCs.

As handled by the study authors: It was from reference gene primer amplification that nucleated cell counts were estimated. Using immunoSEQ multiplex PCR, the repertoire was profiled, and TCRdb retains in-frame clones only, with some absent. V, J and clone size are those of that table, while D and trimming were read from the DNA. In the table there are approximately 230,000 clones, approximately 80% of which are singletons. Trimming cost V 5 bases and J 6 bases; bases outside gene matches: 12. This CDR3 comprises 16 residues. CDR1 is LNHDA, CDR2 SQIVND, per germline (reference sequence). Recruits, aged 18 to 89 years, lived in 20 to 30 US areas. Grouping used clinical history reported by participants in a survey and questionnaire.

The J gene is TRBJ1-4, the V gene TRBV19; 7 bases are a match to TRBD1. The sample comprised PBMCs or T cells enriched from blood (not recorded which). This clonotype was obtained from a man in his forties or fifties who had recovered from COVID-19. CDR3 bases: TGTGCCAGTAGTTCAACGACAGGGAACAACCATGAAAAACTGTTTTTT. The encoded protein is CASSSTTGNNHEKLFF.